This entry lists 27 T cell receptor beta chains sequenced from one sample in a study of blood T cell repertoires in COVID-19. Measured with immunoSEQ multiplex PCR; TCRdb has only the in-frame clones, and not every one. Here the sample spans fewer than 100,000 clones, 90% being singletons. Specimen: peripheral blood. These receptor sequences come from a woman aged 80 or over with acute or convalescent COVID-19.

This clone was counted once. The chain joins TRBV7-6 to TRBJ2-1; possible D gene TRBD1, 7 bases. Trimming removed 5 bases from V and 4 bases from J, with 15 bases in between. CDR3 length: 15 amino acids. In germline, CDR1 is SGHVS, CDR2 FNYEAQ. CDR3 in amino acids: CASSPSAGGYNEQFF. The CDR3 coding sequence is TGTGCCAGCAGCCCGAGCGCAGGGGGGTACAATGAGCAGTTCTTC.

This clone appeared once. J is TRBJ1-4 and V is TRBV2; unclear D gene. V shed 7 bases and J shed 0 bases, with 9 bases lying between them. CDR1 is SNHLY and CDR2 is FYNNEI in the germline V gene. CDR3 length equals 14 residues. The CDR3 spells CASKRVTTNEKLFF. The CDR3 coding sequence is TGTGCCAGCAAGCGGGTTACAACTAATGAAAAACTGTTTTTT.

The V gene is TRBV11-2, the J gene TRBJ2-7; no clear D. The CDR3 totals 15 residues. The V and J ends lost 1 base and 2 bases respectively, with 12 bases between them. Per germline, CDR1 SGHAT and CDR2 FQNNGV. The CDR3 is CASSLGLVRAYEQYF. As DNA, the CDR3 is TGTGCCAGCAGCTTAGGTCTAGTCCGAGCCTACGAGCAGTACTTC.

The rearrangement links TRBV7-6 to TRBJ2-5; tentatively, D is TRBD1 (6 bases). The length of the CDR3 is 14 residues. V was shortened by 5 bases and J by 2 bases, with 12 bases between the two germline ends. Per germline, CDR1 SGHVS and CDR2 FNYEAQ. The DNA of the CDR3 is TGTGCCAGCAGCCCCGGGACATTACAAGAGACCCAGTACTTC. Translation: CASSPGTLQETQYF.

The chain uses TRBV9 and TRBJ2-3, with 10 bases matching TRBD2. V trimming: 4 bases; J trimming: 3 bases; junction bases outside the gene matches: 5. The CDR3 runs to 15 residues. Per germline, CDR1 SGDLS and CDR2 YYNGEE. In DNA form, the CDR3 reads TGTGCCAGCAGCCCCCCTAGCGGGGGAACAGATACGCAGTATTTT. Translation: CASSPPSGGTDTQYF.

This chain connects TRBV7-9 to TRBJ2-7, with 8 positions matching TRBD1. The V and J ends lost 8 bases and 0 bases, in that order; junction bases with no gene match: 9. Germline V CDR1 and CDR2: SEHNR, FQNEAQ (reference sequence). This CDR3 spans 15 amino acids. The CDR3, as DNA: TGTGCCAGCGGGGAGCAGGGGGCCGGCTCCTACGAGCAGTACTTC. This gives the protein CASGEQGAGSYEQYF.

This chain connects TRBV29-1 to TRBJ1-2; D ambiguous. Germline V CDR1 and CDR2: SQVTM, ANQGSEA. V lost 3 bases to trimming and J lost 4 bases, with 12 bases between them. The CDR3 is 13 amino acids. The CDR3 sequence: CSVDTELSYGYTF. CDR3 nucleotide sequence: TGCAGCGTTGATACAGAACTTAGCTATGGCTACACCTTC.

This clone was seen just once. The genes are TRBV6-5 and TRBJ1-2; 7 nucleotides line up with TRBD1. Germline assignment: CDR1 MNHEY and CDR2 SVGAGI. V shed 2 bases and J 5 bases; nucleotides not matched to a gene: 5. This CDR3 region has 14 residues. CDR3 nucleotide sequence: TGTGCCAGCAGTTACGCCGACAGGGAGTATGGCTACACCTTC. This codes for CASSYADREYGYTF.

This chain joins TRBV6-6 and TRBJ2-1; the match to TRBD2 covers 14 bases. Germline V gene data show CDR1 as MNHNY and CDR2 as SVGAGI (reference sequence). This CDR3 comprises 15 residues. The V and J ends lost 5 bases and 13 bases, in that order; junction bases with no gene match: 10. The CDR3 DNA reads as TGTGCCAGCAGTCCGACTAGCGGGGGGGGCCTACTTCAGTTCTTC. Protein product: CASSPTSGGGLLQFF.

V usage is TRBV10-3 and J usage is TRBJ2-3; 9 bases match TRBD1. In germline, CDR1 is ENHRY, CDR2 SYGVKD. CDR3 length equals 15 residues. V lost 2 bases, J lost 5 bases, and 5 bases stayed unmatched. CDR3 nucleotides: TGTGCCATCAGTGAGGGGACAGGGTTTTTAGATACGCAGTATTTT. Translation: CAISEGTGFLDTQYF.

This clone was detected once. V and J are TRBV19 and TRBJ2-3; possible D gene TRBD1, 7 bases. The V gene's germline CDR1 is LNHDA and CDR2 SQIVND (reference sequence). This CDR3 region has 17 residues. V lost 3 bases, J lost 1 base, and 17 bases lay in between. The CDR3 here is CASSIAGRGTGTDTQYF. The DNA for the CDR3 is TGTGCCAGTAGTATCGCCGGGAGAGGGACAGGCACAGATACGCAGTATTTT.

The V gene is TRBV12-5, the J gene TRBJ1-3, with 9 nucleotides matching TRBD1. V shed 6 bases, J shed 4 bases, and the junction held 10 bases outside the gene matches. The CDR3 contains 16 residues. Germline loops: CDR1 LGHNT, CDR2 FRNRAP. This CDR3 reads CASGTGQGRGGNTIYF. As DNA, the CDR3 is TGTGCTAGTGGCACCGGACAGGGGAGAGGAGGAAACACCATATATTTT.

This chain uses TRBV9 with TRBJ2-1, with TRBD2 matching 8 bases. Trimming took 4 bases from V and 4 from J; bases not matched to a gene: 13. Germline CDR1 SGDLS, CDR2 YYNGEE. The CDR3 runs 17 residues. This CDR3 reads CASSPTRDSGVYNEQFF. CDR3 nucleotides: TGTGCCAGCAGCCCGACTCGGGATAGCGGGGTATACAATGAGCAGTTCTTC.

The genes are TRBV7-8 and TRBJ1-1; D is possibly TRBD1 (5 bases). Germline CDR1 reads SGHVS; CDR2 reads FQNEAQ. Trimming pared 2 bases from V and 5 bases from J, leaving 15 bases between. CDR3 length equals 15 residues. The chain's CDR3 is CASSLRPGRSTEAFF. Written as DNA, the CDR3 is TGTGCCAGCAGCTTACGGCCAGGGCGGAGTACTGAAGCTTTCTTT.

The CDR3 DNA follows: TGTGCCAGCAGCCCGGCCCCGACAGGGTCTGGAAACACCATATATTTT. Its protein product is CASSPAPTGSGNTIYF. V usage is TRBV7-3 and J usage is TRBJ1-3, with TRBD1 matching over 7 bases. Trimming took 5 bases from V and 1 from J; bases not matched to a gene: 8. The germline V gene has CDR1 SGHTA and CDR2 FQGTGA. The length of the CDR3 is 16 residues.

This chain links TRBV7-2 with TRBJ1-4; D possibly corresponds to TRBD1 (6 bases). Germline CDR1 reads SGHTA; CDR2 reads FQGNSA. V was pared by 7 bases and J by 8 bases, with 17 bases between. CDR3 length: 14 amino acids. Written as DNA, the CDR3 is TGTGCCAGCACCAGACAGGACTTGGGCGAAAAACTGTTTTTT. It translates to CASTRQDLGEKLFF.

The chain carries TRBV28 and TRBJ1-1; D may be TRBD1 (5 bases). V dropped 3 bases and J dropped 7 bases, with 12 bases sitting between them. CDR1 and CDR2 (germline): MDHEN, SYDVKM. The CDR3 has 13 residues. CDR3 loop: CASSLDMSYEAFF. As DNA, the CDR3 is TGTGCCAGCAGTTTGGACATGAGCTATGAAGCTTTCTTT.

A single count supports this clone. The chain is built from TRBV10-3 and TRBJ1-1, with 8 bases fitting TRBD1. Germline loops: CDR1 ENHRY, CDR2 SYGVKD. The CDR3 extends over 14 amino acids. Losses at the gene ends were 7 bases for V and 1 base for J; bases not matched to a gene: 5. For the CDR3, the DNA is TGTGCCATCAACCCGGACAGGGAGAACACTGAAGCTTTCTTT. Its translation: CAINPDRENTEAFF.

The chain couples TRBV10-3 to TRBJ1-2; the match to TRBD1 covers 9 bases. This CDR3 comprises 15 residues. The V segment lost 6 bases and the J segment 3 bases; nucleotides outside the gene matches: 8. Per the germline V gene, CDR1 is ENHRY and CDR2 is SYGVKD. The CDR3 sequence is CAISPQGAKDYGYTF. The CDR3 DNA reads as TGTGCCATCAGCCCACAGGGGGCTAAGGACTATGGCTACACCTTC.

The chain combines TRBV19 with TRBJ2-1; unclear D gene. Trimming pared 1 base from V and 7 bases from J, leaving 5 bases between. The CDR3 is made up of 12 amino acids. Germline V CDR1 and CDR2: LNHDA, SQIVND (reference sequence). The CDR3 region is CASSIGDNEQFF. The DNA for the CDR3 is TGTGCCAGTAGTATAGGAGATAATGAGCAGTTCTTC.

The chain couples TRBV2 to TRBJ1-5; D ambiguous. Per germline, CDR1 SNHLY and CDR2 FYNNEI. The CDR3 is 15 residues long. Trimming left V 4 bases short and J 5 bases short, with 15 bases between. The CDR3 here is CASSGRGWSDQPQHF. The CDR3 DNA reads TGTGCCAGCAGTGGTCGGGGATGGAGTGATCAGCCCCAGCATTTT.

J is TRBJ2-7 and V is TRBV5-4, with TRBD1 as a possible D gene (6 bases). CDR1 is SGHNT and CDR2 is YYREEE in the germline V gene (reference sequence). This CDR3 has 14 amino acids. V was clipped by 0 bases and J by 3 bases, with 10 bases between them. The CDR3 DNA reads as TGTGCCAGCAGCTTGGGGCAGGGGATCTACGAGCAGTACTTC. This gives the protein CASSLGQGIYEQYF.

This clone occurred once. The V and J genes are TRBV15 and TRBJ1-5; D might be TRBD1 (6 bases). This CDR3 contains 16 residues. V lost 2 bases and J 1 base, leaving 12 bases between the germline ends. The V gene's germline CDR1 is LNHNV and CDR2 YYDKDF (reference sequence). CDR3 DNA: TGTGCCACCAGCAGACCTGGACAGTTAAGCAATCAGCCCCAGCATTTT. It translates to CATSRPGQLSNQPQHF.

The genes are TRBV7-3 and TRBJ1-5; the match to TRBD1 covers 7 bases. Germline trimming cut 1 base from V and 6 bases from J; bases unmatched to any gene: 6. The germline V gene encodes CDR1 SGHTA and CDR2 FQGTGA. The CDR3 has 15 residues. CDR3: CASSLRGGRGQPQHF. Written as DNA, the CDR3 is TGTGCCAGCAGCTTAAGAGGGGGCCGGGGTCAGCCCCAGCATTTT.

This rearrangement joins TRBV6-5 to TRBJ1-3, with D uncertain. The CDR3 consists of 13 residues. Germline values: CDR1 MNHEY, CDR2 SVGAGI. V gave up 3 bases and J gave up 4 bases, with 7 bases separating them. In DNA form, the CDR3 reads TGTGCCAGCAGTTATAGCCTAGGAAACACCATATATTTT. Amino acids: CASSYSLGNTIYF.

V gene TRBV3-1 (or the pseudogene TRBV3-2) combines with J gene TRBJ2-1; 11 bases agree with TRBD2. CDR3 length: 15 residues. The V segment lost 3 bases and the J segment 4 bases; nucleotides outside the gene matches: 2. Germline CDR1 LGHDT, CDR2 YNNKEL (reference sequence). The CDR3 protein is CASSQTSGTYNEQFF. The CDR3 region has the DNA TGTGCCAGCAGCCAGACTAGCGGGACTTACAATGAGCAGTTCTTC.

V gene TRBV3-1 (or the pseudogene TRBV3-2) combines with J gene TRBJ2-5, with a weak D call TRBD1 (5 bases). The germline gives CDR1 LGHDT, CDR2 YNNKEL (reference sequence). CDR3 size: 16 residues. Trimming stripped 0 bases from V and 5 bases from J, with 16 bases between. The CDR3: CASSQDYGRVRETQYF. In nucleotides, the CDR3 is TGTGCCAGCAGCCAAGATTATGGCAGGGTGAGGGAGACCCAGTACTTC.